One sample yielded the 4 T cell receptor beta chains listed below, sequenced in a study of metastatic and nonmetastatic thyroid tumors. Each patient went into thyroid surgery without having received any treatment. TCRdb re-called the PCR reads with MiXCR. Of around 65,000 clones listed, more than 13% were seen once; the top ten hold 5% to 8%. Input material: blood. The receptor source for this set is a male donor with papillary thyroid cancer or a benign thyroid nodule (not recorded which). Some clones in this sample may be carry-over from other donors' samples.

This clone was counted many times. The genes are TRBV6-2 or TRBV6-3 and TRBJ2-1; D is unresolved. From germline, CDR1 is MNHEY and CDR2 SVGEGT. V shed 0 bases and J shed 3 bases, with 3 bases lying between them. The CDR3 is 13 residues long. CDR3 residues: CASSYSNYNEQFF. The CDR3 coding sequence is TGTGCCAGCAGTTACTCCAACTACAATGAGCAGTTCTTC.

This clone was counted ten times or more. The genes are TRBV4-3 and TRBJ2-5; 9 bases are a match to TRBD2. V lost 4 bases to trimming and J lost 2 bases; unmatched junction nucleotides: 5. There are 15 residues in the CDR3. CDR1 is LGHNA, CDR2 YSLEER, per germline. In DNA form, the CDR3 reads TGCGCCAGCAGCCCGGGACTAGCCCTACAAGAGACCCAGTACTTC. As protein: CASSPGLALQETQYF.

This clone was seen many times. The chain has TRBV5-1 and TRBJ2-7; the match to TRBD2 covers 12 bases. CDR3 length: 15 residues. The trim removed 0 bases at V and 4 bases at J, leaving 2 bases unmatched. The germline V gene has CDR1 SGHRS and CDR2 YFSETQ. CDR3 in DNA: TGCGCCAGCAGCTTGGGACTAGCGGGAGATTACGAGCAGTACTTC. Protein product: CASSLGLAGDYEQYF.

Ten or more counts support this clone. The junction does not match germline at one end; this may be a read error. The chain links TRBV29-1 to TRBJ1-1; 7 bases are shared with TRBD1. This CDR3 comprises 12 residues. In germline, CDR1 is SQVTM, CDR2 ANQGSEA. The CDR3 DNA reads as TGCAGCGTTGAAGATCTAAGGACAGGAGAGGGGTTT. Amino acid sequence: CSVEDLRTGEGF.